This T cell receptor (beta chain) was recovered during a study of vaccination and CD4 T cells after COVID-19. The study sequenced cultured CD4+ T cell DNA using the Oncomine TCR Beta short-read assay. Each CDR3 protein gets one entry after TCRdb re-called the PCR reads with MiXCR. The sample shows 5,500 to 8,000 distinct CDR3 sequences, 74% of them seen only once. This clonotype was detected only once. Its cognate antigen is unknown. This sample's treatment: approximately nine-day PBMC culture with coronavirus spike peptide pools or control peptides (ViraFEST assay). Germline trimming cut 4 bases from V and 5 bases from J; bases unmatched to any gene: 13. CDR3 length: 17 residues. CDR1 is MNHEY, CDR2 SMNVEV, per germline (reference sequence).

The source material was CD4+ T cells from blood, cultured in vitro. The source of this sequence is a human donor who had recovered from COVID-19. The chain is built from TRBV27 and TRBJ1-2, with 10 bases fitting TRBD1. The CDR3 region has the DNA TGTGCCAGCAGTTCGGTTGGCCGACAGGGGGCCCTTTATGGCTACACCTTC. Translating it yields CASSSVGRQGALYGYTF.